This passage covers 20 T cell receptor beta chains from one sample sequenced in a study of shared clonotypes between healthy human individuals. The protocol was immunoSEQ multiplex PCR, while the TCRdb copy is restricted to in-frame clones and leaves out a portion. The sample shows around 2,000,000 clones, roughly 96% of them seen only once. The sequenced material came from naive CD4+ T cells sorted from blood. The subset denotes: CD45RA+ positively selected. The receptors were gathered from a man younger than 35 in good health.

The CDR3 region has the DNA TGTGCCAGCAGCATCCCCGGACTAGCGGGTAGAGGGAATGAGCAGTTCTTC. Protein: CASSIPGLAGRGNEQFF. The chain has TRBV11-2 and TRBJ2-1; 11 positions agree with TRBD2. CDR1 and CDR2 (germline): SGHAT, FQNNGV. With V trimmed by 5 bases and J by 7 bases, 13 bases remained unmatched. This CDR3 has 17 residues.

The chain carries TRBV29-1 and TRBJ2-7; possible D gene TRBD2, 6 bases. Germline CDR1 and CDR2: SQVTM and ANQGSEA. V shed 3 bases and J shed 3 bases, with 24 bases lying between them. The CDR3 runs 17 residues. In DNA form, the CDR3 reads TGCAGCGTTGATGGGGGGTTCGGACCCAACGCCATCTACGAGCAGTACTTC. Protein: CSVDGGFGPNAIYEQYF.

V usage is TRBV2 and J usage is TRBJ1-2, with D possibly matching TRBD1 (5 bases). The V end was cut by 5 bases, the J end by 7 bases, with 8 bases between. Germline V gene lookup returns CDR1 SNHLY and CDR2 FYNNEI. The CDR3 contains 11 residues. The CDR3 protein is CASSPGLGYTF. CDR3 bases: TGTGCCAGCAGTCCAGGGCTTGGCTACACCTTC.

A remark on this clone: Other DNA sequences in the same sample also yield this CDR3. The V call is TRBV9, the J call TRBJ1-1; D possibly corresponds to TRBD1 (6 bases). Trimming stripped 4 bases from V and 2 bases from J, with 12 bases between. This CDR3 has 14 amino acids. From germline, CDR1 is SGDLS and CDR2 YYNGEE. CDR3 region: CASSPQTGNTEAFF. The CDR3 nucleotides read TGTGCCAGCAGCCCCCAGACAGGCAACACTGAAGCTTTCTTT.

The gene calls are TRBV9 and TRBJ2-7, with 9 bases matching TRBD1. Trimming cost V 0 bases and J 4 bases; bases outside gene matches: 8. This CDR3 region has 16 residues. Germline loops: CDR1 SGDLS, CDR2 YYNGEE. The CDR3 nucleotides read TGTGCCAGCAGCGTAGCAGGGACAGGGAGAGAGTACGAGCAGTACTTC. Protein: CASSVAGTGREYEQYF. The complete variable domain, with remaining parts taken from reference TRBV9 and TRBJ2-7, reads DSGVTQTPKHLITATGQRVTLRCSPRSGDLSVYWYQQSLDQGLQFLIQYYNGEERAKGNILERFSAQQFPDLHSELNLSSLELGDSALYFCASSVAGTGREYEQYFGPGTRLTVT.

The chain uses TRBV28 and TRBJ2-2; 8 positions agree with TRBD1. Trimming at V came to 3 bases and at J to 5 bases, leaving 2 bases not matched to a gene. Looked up from germline, CDR1 is MDHEN and CDR2 is SYDVKM. CDR3 length equals 14 residues. This CDR3 is CASSLDRATGELFF. DNA for the CDR3: TGTGCCAGCAGTTTGGACAGGGCGACCGGGGAGCTGTTTTTT.

The chain recombines TRBV30 with TRBJ2-4; D is unclear. Germline V lookup: CDR1 GTSNPN, CDR2 SVGIG (reference sequence). V lost 1 base and J lost 0, with 22 bases in between. The CDR3 extends over 19 amino acids. The DNA of the CDR3 is TGTGCCTGGAGTGGGGCCCGTGGGGTTAGAGTAATAGCCAAAAACATTCAGTACTTC. This sequence encodes CAWSGARGVRVIAKNIQYF.

The chain carries TRBV4-1 and TRBJ2-1; D might be TRBD2 (6 bases). The CDR3 has 15 amino acids. The V end was cut by 1 base, the J end by 5 bases, with 12 bases between. The germline V gene encodes CDR1 MGHRA and CDR2 YSYEKL. The CDR3 bases are TGCGCCAGCAGCCAAGGCGGGGTCGGGAACAATGAGCAGTTCTTC. This codes for CASSQGGVGNNEQFF.

This chain joins TRBV18 and TRBJ1-3, with D unresolved. Deletions cut 3 bases from V and 7 bases from J, with 7 bases between. The CDR3 sequence is 12 residues long. The germline CDR1 and CDR2 sequences are KGHSH and LQKENI. The CDR3 loop reads CASSPGWNTIYF. DNA of the CDR3: TGTGCCAGCTCACCCGGTTGGAACACCATATATTTT.

The gene calls are TRBV11-1 and TRBJ2-1; D is uncertain. In germline, CDR1 is SGHAT, CDR2 FQDESV (reference sequence). This CDR3 is built from 13 residues. Between the trimmed V and J ends, which lost 4 bases and 8 bases, there was a span of 12 bases. CDR3 protein: CASSSLTYYEQFF. The CDR3 nucleotides read TGTGCCAGCAGCTCCCTAACATACTATGAGCAGTTCTTC.

The rearrangement joins TRBV25-1 to TRBJ1-2; 8 bases fit TRBD1. The CDR3 is 13 residues long. The germline gives CDR1 MGHDK, CDR2 SYGVNS. After removal of 6 bases from V and 8 bases from J, the junction contained 8 bases not matched to a gene. This chain's CDR3 is CASSASTGEGYTF. CDR3 nucleotides: TGTGCCAGCAGCGCATCGACAGGGGAAGGCTACACCTTC.

The chain is built from TRBV11-3 and TRBJ2-1, with D tentatively TRBD1 or TRBD2 (6 bases each). CDR3 length: 15 amino acids. Germline-derived CDR1 and CDR2 are SGHNT and YENEEA. Trimming cost V 5 bases and J 1 base, with 12 bases left between them. CDR3 residues: CASSGGGASYNEQFF. The DNA of the CDR3 is TGTGCCAGCAGCGGGGGCGGGGCATCCTACAATGAGCAGTTCTTC.

The rearrangement joins TRBV7-9 to TRBJ2-7; D not certain. Trimming removed 1 base from V and 2 bases from J, with 6 bases in between. The CDR3 runs 13 residues. Looked up from germline, CDR1 is SEHNR and CDR2 is FQNEAQ (reference sequence). The CDR3 protein is CASSLDPPYEQYF. CDR3 DNA: TGTGCCAGCAGCTTAGACCCTCCCTACGAGCAGTACTTC.

V and J are TRBV6-5 and TRBJ1-1; TRBD1 aligns across 9 bases. The CDR3 is 15 amino acids. With 2 bases clipped from V and 4 bases from J, the junction kept 5 bases outside the gene matches. The germline V gene encodes CDR1 MNHEY and CDR2 SVGAGI. Here the CDR3 reads CASSYVDRGGTEAFF. The CDR3 DNA reads as TGTGCCAGCAGTTACGTGGACAGGGGTGGCACTGAAGCTTTCTTT.

This chain uses TRBV5-1 with TRBJ2-7, with D possibly being TRBD1 or TRBD2 (5 bases each). CDR1 and CDR2 from the germline V gene are SGHRS and YFSETQ. With 0 bases removed from V and 2 bases from J, the gap between germline ends came to 12 bases. The CDR3 runs to 15 residues. CDR3 in DNA: TGCGCCAGCAGCTTGGAAGGGGACGGACCCTACGAGCAGTACTTC. It is translated as CASSLEGDGPYEQYF.

The chain recombines TRBV11-3 with TRBJ2-1, with 8 bases matching TRBD1. Looked up from germline, CDR1 is SGHNT and CDR2 is YENEEA. J gave up 2 bases and V 5 bases, and 5 bases lay outside the gene matches. This CDR3 contains 15 residues. The CDR3 nucleotides read TGTGCCAGCAGCCTCGACAGGGGAACCTACAATGAGCAGTTCTTC. This sequence encodes CASSLDRGTYNEQFF.

The chain carries TRBV4-1 and TRBJ1-3; no clear D gene. CDR1 is MGHRA, CDR2 YSYEKL, per germline. This CDR3 contains 17 residues. V dropped 0 bases and J dropped 4 bases, with 16 bases sitting between them. CDR3 loop: CASSQDSGPWSGNTIYF. For the CDR3, the DNA is TGCGCCAGCAGCCAAGACTCGGGCCCATGGTCCGGAAACACCATATATTTT.

V and J are TRBV15 and TRBJ2-7; a weak D match, TRBD1 (5 bases). CDR3 length: 15 amino acids. Between the trimmed V and J ends, which lost 0 bases and 3 bases, there was a span of 12 bases. Per the germline V gene, CDR1 is LNHNV and CDR2 is YYDKDF (reference sequence). In DNA, the CDR3 is TGTGCCACCAGCAGAGAGGGGCAGGGCCTCTACGAGCAGTACTTC. It yields the protein CATSREGQGLYEQYF.

V usage is TRBV5-1 and J usage is TRBJ2-5; either TRBD1 or TRBD2 may supply D (6 bases each). Between the trimmed V and J ends, which lost 4 bases and 4 bases, there was a span of 17 bases. The CDR3 has 15 amino acids. Germline assignment: CDR1 SGHRS and CDR2 YFSETQ. The CDR3 loop is CASSRGMGGVETQYF. DNA of the CDR3: TGCGCCAGCAGCCGAGGGATGGGGGGCGTAGAGACCCAGTACTTC.

A remark on this clone: This may stem from a read error, because a much larger clone lies one nucleotide away. This specimen includes other DNA sequences encoding the same CDR3. The V call is TRBV7-9, the J call TRBJ1-1; D might be TRBD1 (5 bases). The CDR3 covers 11 residues. Germline assignment: CDR1 SEHNR and CDR2 FQNEAQ (reference sequence). This CDR3 is CASSTLGQAFF. CDR3 DNA sequence: TGTGCCAGCAGCACCTTGGGGCAAGCCTTCTTT.